This T cell receptor (beta chain) was observed in a study of cytomegalovirus exposure and HLA in healthy donors. A word on this clone: The target antigen is unknown.

The PCR ran on 60 Vbeta and 13 Jbeta primers. Clones were sequenced by immunoSEQ multiplex PCR, and TCRdb holds only the in-frame ones, with some missing. The data contain around 100,000 clones, approximately 70% of them singletons. Study-wide findings and caveats: In presence/absence analyses, roughly uniform sequencing depth across donors was assumed. It was likely that a cluster of highly shared sequence variants was a sequencing artifact. Most TCR sequences showed up rarely, but some public TCRs showed up in many donors. Available immune exposure information was restricted to CMV serostatus only.

Germline CDR1 and CDR2: MNHEY and SMNVEV (reference sequence). V gave up 5 bases and J gave up 0 bases, with 17 bases separating them. CDR3 length equals 17 residues. Sequencing was done on a sample of PBMCs. The V gene is TRBV27, the J gene TRBJ1-5; D is unresolved. The TCR comes from a man aged 30 to 45 in good health and CMV-seropositive. The CDR3 bases are TGTGCCAGCAGTCCACGTCTCTCCGGGAGTAGCAATCAGCCCCAGCATTTT. Protein product: CASSPRLSGSSNQPQHF.